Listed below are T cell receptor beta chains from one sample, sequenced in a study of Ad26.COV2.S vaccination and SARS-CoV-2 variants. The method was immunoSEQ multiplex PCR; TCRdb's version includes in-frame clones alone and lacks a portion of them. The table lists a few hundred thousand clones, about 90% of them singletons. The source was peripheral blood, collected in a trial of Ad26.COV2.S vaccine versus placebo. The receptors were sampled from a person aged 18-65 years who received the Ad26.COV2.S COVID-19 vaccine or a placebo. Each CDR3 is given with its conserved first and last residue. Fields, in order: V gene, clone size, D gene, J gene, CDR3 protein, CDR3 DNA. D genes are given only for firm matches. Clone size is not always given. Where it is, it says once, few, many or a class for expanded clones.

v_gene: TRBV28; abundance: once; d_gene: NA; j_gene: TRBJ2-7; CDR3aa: CASSLQQTYEQYF; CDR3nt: TGTGCCAGCAGTTTACAACAGACATACGAGCAGTACTTC
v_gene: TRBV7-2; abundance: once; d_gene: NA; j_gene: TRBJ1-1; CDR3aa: CASSLFQGKAGTEAFF; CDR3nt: TGTGCCAGCAGCTTGTTTCAGGGAAAGGCTGGCACTGAAGCTTTCTTT
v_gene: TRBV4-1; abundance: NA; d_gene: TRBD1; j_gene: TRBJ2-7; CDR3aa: CASSHPGQGSPYEQYF; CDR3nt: TGCGCCAGCAGCCACCCGGGACAGGGGTCTCCTTACGAGCAGTACTTC
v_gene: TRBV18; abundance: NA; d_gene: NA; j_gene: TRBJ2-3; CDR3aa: CASSGPTGDTQYF; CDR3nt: TGTGCCAGCTCAGGCCCGACAGGAGATACGCAGTATTTT
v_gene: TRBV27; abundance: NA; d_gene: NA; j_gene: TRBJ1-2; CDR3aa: CASKGNYGYTF; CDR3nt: TGTGCCAGCAAAGGCAACTATGGCTACACCTTC
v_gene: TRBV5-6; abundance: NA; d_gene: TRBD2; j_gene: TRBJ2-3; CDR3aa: CASSGGLAGGFGTDTQYF; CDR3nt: TGTGCCAGCAGCGGTGGACTAGCGGGGGGGTTCGGCACAGATACGCAGTATTTT
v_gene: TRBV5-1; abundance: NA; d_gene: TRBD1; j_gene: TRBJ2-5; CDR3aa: CASSTGTGGGETQYF; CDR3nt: TGCGCCAGCAGCACCGGGACAGGGGGAGGAGAGACCCAGTACTTC
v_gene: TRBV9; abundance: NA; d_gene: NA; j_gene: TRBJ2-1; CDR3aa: CASSATWVALYNEQFF; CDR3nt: TGTGCCAGCAGCGCGACCTGGGTGGCCCTCTACAATGAGCAGTTCTTC
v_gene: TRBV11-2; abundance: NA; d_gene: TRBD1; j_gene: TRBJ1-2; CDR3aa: CASSLLRGDRRKRDGYTF; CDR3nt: TGTGCCAGCAGCTTATTACGCGGGGACAGAAGAAAGAGAGATGGCTACACCTTC
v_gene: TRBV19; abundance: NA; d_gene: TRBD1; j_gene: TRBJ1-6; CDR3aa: CASSRDRVSPLHF; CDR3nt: TGTGCCAGTAGTAGGGACAGGGTTTCACCCCTCCACTTT
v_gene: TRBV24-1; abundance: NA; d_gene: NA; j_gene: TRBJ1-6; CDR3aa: CATSENRDYSPLHF; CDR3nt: TGTGCCACCAGTGAGAACAGGGACTATTCACCCCTCCACTTT
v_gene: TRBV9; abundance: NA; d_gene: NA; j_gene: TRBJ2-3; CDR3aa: CASSVAPARSDTQYF; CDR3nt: TGTGCCAGCAGCGTAGCACCTGCTCGTTCGGATACGCAGTATTTT
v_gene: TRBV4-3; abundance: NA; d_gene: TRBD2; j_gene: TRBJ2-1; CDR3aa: CASSQRTSGYNEQFF; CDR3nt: TGCGCCAGCAGCCAACGGACTAGCGGGTACAATGAGCAGTTCTTC
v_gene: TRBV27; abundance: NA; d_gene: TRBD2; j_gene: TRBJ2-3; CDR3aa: CASSLFGGIPDTQYF; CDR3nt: TGTGCCAGCAGTTTATTCGGGGGGATTCCAGATACGCAGTATTTT
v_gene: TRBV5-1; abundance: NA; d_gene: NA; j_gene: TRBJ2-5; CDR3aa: CASSLEGDQYF; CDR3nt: TGCGCCAGCAGCTTGGAGGGCGACCAGTACTTC
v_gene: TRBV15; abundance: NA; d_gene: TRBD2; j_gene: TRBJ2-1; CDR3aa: CATRNRRGAPRANEQFF; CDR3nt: TGTGCCACCCGCAACCGGCGGGGGGCCCCCAGGGCGAATGAGCAGTTCTTC
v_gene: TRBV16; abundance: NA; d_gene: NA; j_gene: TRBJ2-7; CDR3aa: CASSQWGPGLSYEQYF; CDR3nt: TGTGCCAGCAGCCAATGGGGGCCGGGCCTCTCCTACGAGCAGTACTTC
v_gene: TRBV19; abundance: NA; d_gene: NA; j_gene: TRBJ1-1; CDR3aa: CAVLVPAEAFF; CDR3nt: TGTGCCGTTCTGGTCCCGGCAGAAGCTTTCTTT
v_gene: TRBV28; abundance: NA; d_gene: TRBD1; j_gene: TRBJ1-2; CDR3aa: CASSLGQGGYGYTF; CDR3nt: TGTGCCAGCAGCCTAGGACAGGGAGGTTATGGCTACACCTTC
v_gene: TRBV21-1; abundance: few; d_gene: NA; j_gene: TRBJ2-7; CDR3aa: CASSCRDRAYEQYF; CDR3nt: TGTGCCAGCAGCTGCCGGGACAGGGCTTACGAGCAGTACTTC
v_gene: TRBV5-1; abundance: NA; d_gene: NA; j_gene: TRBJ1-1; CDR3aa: CASRPLTGMNTEAFF; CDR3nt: TGCGCCAGCAGGCCACTCACGGGGATGAACACTGAAGCTTTCTTT
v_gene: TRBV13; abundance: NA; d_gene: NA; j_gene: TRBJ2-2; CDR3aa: CASSLAGARRTGELFF; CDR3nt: TGTGCCAGCAGCTTAGCAGGGGCGCGTAGAACCGGGGAGCTGTTTTTT
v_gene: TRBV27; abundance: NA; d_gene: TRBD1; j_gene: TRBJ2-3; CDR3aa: CASKDRVTDTQYF; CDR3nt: TGTGCCAGCAAGGACAGGGTCACAGATACGCAGTATTTT
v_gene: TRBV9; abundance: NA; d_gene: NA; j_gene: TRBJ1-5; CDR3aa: CASSVAGTDQPQHF; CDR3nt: TGTGCCAGCAGCGTCGCGGGGACGGATCAGCCCCAGCATTTT
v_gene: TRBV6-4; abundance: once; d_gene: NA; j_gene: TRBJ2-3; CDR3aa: CASGGWSWPPWRGTDTQYF; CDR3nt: TGTGCCAGCGGGGGGTGGAGTTGGCCTCCTTGGAGGGGCACAGATACGCAGTATTTT
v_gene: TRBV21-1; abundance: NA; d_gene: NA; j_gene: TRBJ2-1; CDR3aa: CASSPENGGDNEQFF; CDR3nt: TGTGCCAGCAGCCCCGAAAACGGGGGGGACAATGAGCAGTTCTTC
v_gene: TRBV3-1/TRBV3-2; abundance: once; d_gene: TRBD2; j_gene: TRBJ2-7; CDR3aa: CASSQDLAGEGEQYF; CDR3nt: TGTGCCAGCAGCCAAGATCTAGCGGGGGAGGGAGAGCAGTACTTC